Each of the 6 T cell receptor beta chains below was sequenced from the same sample in a study of cytomegalovirus exposure and HLA in healthy donors. The PCR used 60 Vbeta and 13 Jbeta primers. The data were produced by immunoSEQ multiplex PCR, yet TCRdb's version contains in-frame clones alone and is incomplete. The table records about 140,000 clones, 60% to 75% of them present only once. The specimen was PBMCs. The receptors originated from a human donor in good health.

There are a few counts of this clone. The chain recombines TRBV11-3 with TRBJ1-2; tentatively, D is TRBD1 (5 bases). This CDR3 contains 13 residues. V lost 5 bases and J lost 6, with 13 bases in between. Per germline, CDR1 SGHNT and CDR2 YENEEA. For the CDR3, the DNA is TGTGCCAGCAGCCCGGGGGGAGGTCATGGCTACACCTTC. This sequence encodes CASSPGGGHGYTF.

V gene TRBV6-5 combines with J gene TRBJ2-1; 14 bases map to TRBD2. CDR3 size: 15 residues. Losses at the gene ends were 4 bases for V and 9 bases for J; bases not matched to a gene: 5. The germline V gene has CDR1 MNHEY and CDR2 SVGAGI. The CDR3 nucleotides read TGTGCCAGCAGTTGGGGACTAGCGGGAGCCGGTGAGCAGTTCTTC. Protein: CASSWGLAGAGEQFF.

CDR3 loop: CASSVGWDWSNTGELFF. The CDR3 DNA is TGTGCCAGCAGCGTAGGATGGGACTGGAGTAACACCGGGGAGCTGTTTTTT. The chain couples TRBV9 to TRBJ2-2; D is perhaps TRBD2 (6 bases). V was clipped by 0 bases and J by 2 bases, with 14 bases between them. Germline V gene lookup returns CDR1 SGDLS and CDR2 YYNGEE. The CDR3 is 17 residues long. The full variable domain, with the rest looked up from reference TRBV9 and TRBJ2-2, is DSGVTQTPKHLITATGQRVTLRCSPRSGDLSVYWYQQSLDQGLQFLIQYYNGEERAKGNILERFSAQQFPDLHSELNLSSLELGDSALYFCASSVGWDWSNTGELFFGEGSRLTVL.

This chain links TRBV6-5 with TRBJ1-2; D ambiguous. Germline values: CDR1 MNHEY, CDR2 SVGAGI. The CDR3 is 14 residues long. The V end lost 3 bases, the J end lost 4 bases, and 12 bases lay between the germline ends. The CDR3 nucleotides read TGTGCCAGCAGTTATTCCGGGGTTGGCTATGGCTACACCTTC. It is translated as CASSYSGVGYGYTF.

The chain has TRBV11-2 and TRBJ2-5; 9 bases agree with TRBD1. The CDR3 is 13 amino acids. Looked up from germline, CDR1 is SGHAT and CDR2 is FQNNGV. After removal of 8 bases from V and 3 bases from J, the junction contained 4 bases not matched to a gene. The CDR3, as DNA: TGTGCCAGCTTCCGGGACAGGGAAGAGACCCAGTACTTC. Translated: CASFRDREETQYF.

This clone appeared once. The V call is TRBV10-3, the J call TRBJ2-7, with TRBD2 as a possible D gene (6 bases). The CDR3 has 14 residues. V gave up 5 bases and J gave up 0 bases, with 11 bases separating them. Germline lookup yields CDR1 ENHRY and CDR2 SYGVKD. The CDR3 region has the DNA TGTGCCATCAGTCCTAGCGAAAGCTCCTACGAGCAGTACTTC. This translates into CAISPSESSYEQYF.